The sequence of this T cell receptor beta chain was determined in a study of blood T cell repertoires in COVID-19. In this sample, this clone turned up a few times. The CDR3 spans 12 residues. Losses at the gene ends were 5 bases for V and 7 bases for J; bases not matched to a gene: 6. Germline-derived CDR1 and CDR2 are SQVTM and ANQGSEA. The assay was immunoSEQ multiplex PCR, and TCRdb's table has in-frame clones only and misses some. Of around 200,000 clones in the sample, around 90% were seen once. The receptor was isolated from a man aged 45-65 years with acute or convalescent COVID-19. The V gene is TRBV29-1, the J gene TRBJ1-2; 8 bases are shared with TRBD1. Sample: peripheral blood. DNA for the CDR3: TGCAGCGTTCGAAAACAGGGGGTTGGCTACACCTTC. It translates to CSVRKQGVGYTF. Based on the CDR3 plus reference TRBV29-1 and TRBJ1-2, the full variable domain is SAVISQKPSRDICQRGTSLTIQCQVDSQVTMMFWYRQQPGQSLTLIATANQGSEATYESGFVIDKFPISRPNLTFSTLTVSNMSPEDSSIYLCSVRKQGVGYTFGSGTRLTVV.